This T cell receptor beta chain emerged from a study of blood T cell repertoires in COVID-19. Whole-study context: T cells, B-cell-depleted T cells, or PBMCs supplied cDNA or gDNA.

Some clones are missing from TCRdb's copy, which holds only in-frame ones; the method was immunoSEQ multiplex PCR. The table lists about 430,000 clones, roughly 88% of them singletons, with roughly 1.4% in the top ten. Recruits, aged about 18 to 89 years, lived in about two dozen US areas. Shortly before study entry, within 2 weeks, exposed participants had met a COVID-19 case. The V gene's germline CDR1 is PRHDT and CDR2 FYEKMQ (reference sequence). V gave up 5 bases and J gave up 3 bases, with 17 bases separating them. This CDR3 is 15 amino acids long. The TCR originated in a woman aged 18 to 35 who had been exposed to COVID-19. The sample was PBMCs or T cells enriched from blood (not recorded which). The chain uses TRBV13 and TRBJ2-7, with TRBD1 as a possible D gene (6 bases). The CDR3 bases are TGTGCCAGCAGCCGGTGGGACAACCCGAGCTACGAGCAGTACTTC. This encodes CASSRWDNPSYEQYF. Full variable domain (missing parts from reference TRBV13 and TRBJ2-7): AAGVIQSPRHLIKEKRETATLKCYPIPRHDTVYWYQQGPGQDPQFLISFYEKMQSDKGSIPDRFSAQQFSDYHSELNMSSLELGDSALYFCASSRWDNPSYEQYFGPGTRLTVT.